This paragraph reports one T cell receptor beta chain. Its antigen is unidentified. The V gene end was trimmed by 7 bases and the J gene end by 6 bases; junction bases not matched to a gene: 14. The CDR3 loop spans 17 amino acids. The germline gives CDR1 MGHRA, CDR2 YSYEKL. Researchers ran the PCR with 60 Vbeta and 13 Jbeta primers. Sequencing used immunoSEQ multiplex PCR; TCRdb keeps in-frame clones, though not all of them. Of 100,000 or so clones listed, around three quarters are singletons. The data originate from a study of cytomegalovirus exposure and HLA in healthy donors. For the study at large: Tens of millions of unique TCR sequences came from HLA-typed donors in an early release.

Study results and caveats: Analysis performed later found roughly 18,000 TCR beta sequences associated with HLA alleles at 0.05 false discovery rate. TCR beta chain V- and J-gene trimming was linked, in a later analysis, to a missense variant in DCLRE1C. Cytomegalovirus-associated TCR beta chains were listed, numbering some 150.

Sequencing was performed on PBMCs. The sequence came from a man over 45 in good health and CMV-seropositive. V gene TRBV4-1 combines with J gene TRBJ2-2, with 10 bases identical to TRBD1. CDR3 amino acids: CASTRDSGTGVPGELFF. The CDR3 DNA reads TGCGCCAGCACCCGCGACTCCGGGACAGGGGTACCCGGGGAGCTGTTTTTT.